The 26 T cell receptor beta chains in this list originate from one sample, sequenced in a study of beta chain features in type 1 diabetes. Their cognate antigens are unknown. Overall study results and limits: All four CD4+ subsets of Type 1 diabetes patients contained TCRB CDR3s that were moderately but significantly shorter.

cDNA synthesis used the whole RNA isolate, giving expressed TCRB sequences. The repertoire was sequenced with immunoSEQ multiplex PCR; TCRdb's copy has only in-frame clones and lacks some. In the table there are 300,000 or so clones, over 7% of which are singletons. The sequencing input was central memory CD4+ T cells from blood. Source of these receptors: a man between 25 and 39 years old with type 1 diabetes.

This clone was seen a handful of times. The V and J genes are TRBV29-1 and TRBJ1-4; TRBD1 matches at 8 bases. The CDR3 has 12 residues. V was clipped by 7 bases and J by 3 bases; unmatched bases: 1. The germline CDR1 and CDR2 sequences are SQVTM and ANQGSEA. The CDR3 reads CSAQGANEKLFF. The DNA of the CDR3 is TGCAGCGCACAGGGGGCTAATGAAAAACTGTTTTTT.

This clone was found many times. The chain links TRBV4-3 to TRBJ1-1; D may be TRBD1 (5 bases). Trimming cost V 0 bases and J 0 bases, with 14 bases left between them. Looked up from germline, CDR1 is LGHNA and CDR2 is YSLEER. CDR3 length: 17 amino acids. The CDR3 is CASSQDAGLGVNTEAFF. In nucleotides, the CDR3 is TGCGCCAGCAGCCAAGATGCGGGTCTGGGGGTGAACACTGAAGCTTTCTTT.

This chain joins TRBV7-9 and TRBJ1-2; D uncertain. V was cut by 0 bases and J by 11 bases, with 10 bases left in between. CDR1 and CDR2 (germline): SEHNR, FQNEAQ (reference sequence). There are 12 residues in the CDR3. The CDR3 spells CASSLAMERYTF. CDR3 in DNA: TGTGCCAGCAGCTTAGCTATGGAGCGATACACCTTC.

This clone was seen ten or more times. Here the CDR3 reads CASSYIQGTEAFF. The CDR3 DNA reads as TGTGCCAGCAGCTATATCCAGGGGACTGAAGCTTTCTTT. The chain carries TRBV11-2 and TRBJ1-1, with D possibly TRBD1 on 6 matching bases. The CDR3 has 13 residues. The V end lost 4 bases, the J end lost 5 bases, and 11 bases lay between the germline ends. Germline V gene sequence: CDR1 SGHAT, CDR2 FQNNGV.

A remark on this clone: The junction departs from germline at one end; a sequencing error may be responsible. The J gene is TRBJ2-1, the V gene TRBV7-9; D is uncertain. The germline CDR1 and CDR2 sequences are SEHNR and FQNEAQ (reference sequence). This CDR3 region has 13 residues. In nucleotides, the CDR3 is TGTGCTAGCAGCCTTGGACCCTACAATGAGCAGTTCTTC. This gives the protein CASSLGPYNEQFF.

The J gene is TRBJ2-7, the V gene TRBV7-6; D unclear. CDR1 is SGHVS and CDR2 is FNYEAQ in the germline V gene. This CDR3 spans 12 amino acids. The ends were cut back, 5 bases at V and 0 bases at J, with 5 bases in the middle. CDR3 nucleotide sequence: TGTGCCAGCAGCGCGAGCTCCTACGAGCAGTACTTC. Its translation is CASSASSYEQYF.

DNA of the CDR3: TGTGCCAGCTCACCACGTACGTGGACAGCGGATAATGAAAAACTGTTTTTT. Protein sequence: CASSPRTWTADNEKLFF. The chain has TRBV18 and TRBJ1-4; D may be TRBD1 (6 bases). The germline V and J ends were trimmed by 1 base and 4 bases, with 16 bases remaining between them. The germline CDR1 and CDR2 sequences are KGHSH and LQKENI. CDR3 length: 17 residues.

The chain joins TRBV20-1 to TRBJ2-5; D not resolved. V was pared by 5 bases and J by 2 bases, with 6 bases between. The CDR3 spans 11 residues. Per germline, CDR1 DFQATT and CDR2 SNEGSKA (reference sequence). The CDR3 DNA reads TGCAGTGCTCGTCCACAAGAGACCCAGTACTTC. Amino acid sequence: CSARPQETQYF.

The chain has TRBV2 and TRBJ2-2; the match to TRBD2 covers 12 bases. Per the germline V gene, CDR1 is SNHLY and CDR2 is FYNNEI. V trimming: 3 bases; J trimming: 1 base; junction bases outside the gene matches: 0. The CDR3 runs to 16 residues. CDR3 DNA sequence: TGTGCCAGCAGTGAGACTAGCGGGGGGAACACCGGGGAGCTGTTTTTT. Translated: CASSETSGGNTGELFF. Combining the CDR3 with reference TRBV2 and TRBJ2-2 gives the whole variable domain EPEVTQTPSHQVTQMGQEVILRCVPISNHLYFYWYRQILGQKVEFLVSFYNNEISEKSEIFDDQFSVERPDGSNFTLKIRSTKLEDSAMYFCASSETSGGNTGELFFGEGSRLTVL.

This clone has at least ten counts. The chain is built from TRBV6-5 and TRBJ1-5; tentative D call: TRBD1 (5 bases). Germline V lookup: CDR1 MNHEY, CDR2 SVGAGI. This CDR3 contains 14 residues. Trimming removed 6 bases from V and 0 bases from J, with 9 bases in between. The CDR3 sequence: CASSGAYSNQPQHF. CDR3 nucleotides: TGTGCCAGCAGCGGGGCTTATAGCAATCAGCCCCAGCATTTT.

This clone was counted between two and nine times. The CDR3 nucleotides are TGTGCCAGCAGTGACCTCCTAAATTCACCCCTCCACTTT. Its translation is CASSDLLNSPLHF. The chain employs TRBV25-1 and TRBJ1-6; D gene ambiguous. Trimming cost V 3 bases and J 7 bases, with 7 bases left between them. In germline, CDR1 is MGHDK, CDR2 SYGVNS. This CDR3 comprises 13 residues.

Only a few counts were recorded for this clone. This sample includes further DNA sequences coding for the same CDR3. The CDR3: CASSIGRRGGTDTQYF. The DNA of the CDR3 is TGTGCCAGTAGTATAGGGCGGCGGGGTGGCACAGATACGCAGTATTTT. The chain has TRBV19 and TRBJ2-3, with D perhaps TRBD2 (6 bases). This CDR3 comprises 16 residues. CDR1 LNHDA and CDR2 SQIVND come from the germline V gene (reference sequence). The ends were cut back, 1 base at V and 1 base at J, with 12 bases in the middle. The full variable domain, its missing parts supplied by reference TRBV19 and TRBJ2-3, is DGGITQSPKYLFRKEGQNVTLSCEQNLNHDAMYWYRQDPGQGLRLIYYSQIVNDFQKGDIAEGYSVSREKKESFPLTVTSAQKNPTAFYLCASSIGRRGGTDTQYFGPGTRLTVL.

This sequence joins TRBV4-1 and TRBJ2-1; D remains unclear. This CDR3 comprises 14 residues. Per the germline V gene, CDR1 is MGHRA and CDR2 is YSYEKL. Trimming cost V 0 bases and J 4 bases, with 7 bases left between them. In DNA form, the CDR3 reads TGCGCCAGCAGCCAAGAGAGTAGGTACAATGAGCAGTTCTTC. Amino acid sequence: CASSQESRYNEQFF.

This clone has more than one count but fewer than ten. The chain carries TRBV30 and TRBJ1-1, with D unclear. The CDR3 runs 11 residues. V lost 5 bases and J lost 3, with 7 bases in between. Germline CDR1 GTSNPN, CDR2 SVGIG (reference sequence). The CDR3 loop is CAWDWDTEAFF. CDR3 sequence (DNA): TGTGCCTGGGACTGGGACACTGAAGCTTTCTTT.

This clone was seen a few times. V and J are TRBV6-1 and TRBJ1-1, with 8 bases matching TRBD1. The CDR3 is made up of 14 amino acids. In germline, CDR1 is MNHNS, CDR2 SASEGT. The junction had 4 bases not matched to a gene; V was cut back by 2 bases and J by 5 bases. CDR3 amino acids: CASSERQGATEAFF. CDR3 DNA: TGTGCCAGCAGTGAAAGGCAGGGGGCAACTGAAGCTTTCTTT.

The chain links TRBV4-1 to TRBJ2-2; D is possibly TRBD1 (6 bases). This CDR3 comprises 14 residues. The V end lost 0 bases, the J end lost 5 bases, and 7 bases lay between the germline ends. The germline V gene encodes CDR1 MGHRA and CDR2 YSYEKL. The CDR3 loop is CASSQERGTGELFF. CDR3 nucleotides: TGCGCCAGCAGCCAAGAGAGGGGGACCGGGGAGCTGTTTTTT.

The rearrangement uses TRBV7-9 and TRBJ2-1; D tentatively fits TRBD1 or TRBD2 (5 bases each). Trimming took off 5 bases at V and 3 bases at J, with 14 bases between the two ends. Germline V gene data show CDR1 as SEHNR and CDR2 as FQNEAQ (reference sequence). The CDR3 spans 15 residues. CDR3 coding DNA: TGTGCCAGCAGCCCCCATGGGGGTTTCTACAATGAGCAGTTCTTC. Its translation is CASSPHGGFYNEQFF. Drawing the rest from reference TRBV7-9 and TRBJ2-1, the complete variable domain is DTGVSQNPRHKITKRGQNVTFRCDPISEHNRLYWYRQTLGQGPEFLTYFQNEAQLEKSRLLSDRFSAERPKGSFSTLEIQRTEQGDSAMYLCASSPHGGFYNEQFFGPGTRLTVL.

This clone was counted at least ten times. V is TRBV7-9 and J is TRBJ2-2; TRBD1 matches at 9 bases. The CDR3 is 15 residues long. Trimming took 3 bases from V and 7 from J; bases not matched to a gene: 6. In germline, CDR1 is SEHNR, CDR2 FQNEAQ (reference sequence). CDR3 sequence: CASSFFGTGNGELFF. CDR3 in DNA: TGTGCCAGCAGCTTTTTCGGGACAGGGAACGGGGAGCTGTTTTTT. The full variable domain, in which reference TRBV7-9 and TRBJ2-2 provide the parts outside the CDR3, is DTGVSQNPRHKITKRGQNVTFRCDPISEHNRLYWYRQTLGQGPEFLTYFQNEAQLEKSRLLSDRFSAERPKGSFSTLEIQRTEQGDSAMYLCASSFFGTGNGELFFGEGSRLTVL.

This clone was recorded many times. The chain employs TRBV19 and TRBJ2-5; TRBD2 might be the D (6 bases). Germline-derived CDR1 and CDR2 are LNHDA and SQIVND (reference sequence). V lost 3 bases and J 1 base, leaving 15 bases between the germline ends. The CDR3 sequence is 16 residues long. As DNA, the CDR3 is TGTGCCAGTAGTATGGGGCGGGGATCCGGCCAAGAGACCCAGTACTTC. The encoded protein is CASSMGRGSGQETQYF.

This sequence joins TRBV2 and TRBJ2-3; 11 positions match TRBD2. Per germline, CDR1 SNHLY and CDR2 FYNNEI. This CDR3 is built from 15 residues. Trimming removed 6 bases from V and 9 bases from J; junction bases left unmatched: 11. CDR3 residues: CASSASGGLFGTQYF. Written as DNA, the CDR3 is TGTGCCAGCAGCGCTAGCGGGGGGCTTTTTGGGACGCAGTATTTT.

This clone was counted many times. The rearrangement uses TRBV13 and TRBJ1-6, with unresolved D. V dropped 0 bases and J dropped 5 bases, with 14 bases sitting between them. Germline CDR1 PRHDT, CDR2 FYEKMQ (reference sequence). The CDR3 covers 17 residues. The CDR3 DNA follows: TGTGCCAGCAGCTTAGGTTCATTGGGGAGCAATAATTCACCCCTCCACTTT. Protein sequence: CASSLGSLGSNNSPLHF.

In this sample, this clone turned up a few times. Other DNA sequences in this specimen translate into the identical CDR3. The rearrangement joins TRBV7-9 to TRBJ2-1; D is undetermined. CDR3 size: 10 residues. Germline V lookup: CDR1 SEHNR, CDR2 FQNEAQ (reference sequence). The germline V and J ends were trimmed by 2 bases and 8 bases, with 1 base remaining between them. The CDR3 sequence is CASSLYEQFF. CDR3 DNA sequence: TGTGCCAGCAGCTTATATGAGCAGTTCTTC.

This clone has just a few counts. V and J are TRBV10-3 and TRBJ2-7; the D gene is possibly TRBD1 (6 bases). The CDR3 contains 12 residues. Deletions cut 2 bases from V and 4 bases from J, with 6 bases between. Looked up from germline, CDR1 is ENHRY and CDR2 is SYGVKD. CDR3 sequence reads: CAISEGQYEQYF. For the CDR3, the DNA is TGTGCCATCAGTGAGGGACAGTACGAGCAGTACTTC.

The chain links TRBV6-1 to TRBJ1-2, with D uncertain. Germline V gene sequence: CDR1 MNHNS, CDR2 SASEGT. This CDR3 is 14 amino acids long. Between the trimmed V and J ends, which lost 0 bases and 10 bases, there was a span of 15 bases. In DNA form, the CDR3 reads TGTGCCAGCAGTGAAGCATCGGGATTGGATAACTACACCTTC. It codes for CASSEASGLDNYTF.

This clone showed up just a few times. The chain uses TRBV30 and TRBJ1-1, with 8 bases that match TRBD1. The CDR3 loop spans 12 amino acids. Germline V gene sequence: CDR1 GTSNPN, CDR2 SVGIG (reference sequence). The trim removed 4 bases at V and 5 bases at J, leaving 3 bases unmatched. The CDR3 loop is CAWIGQGTEAFF. In DNA, the CDR3 is TGTGCCTGGATCGGACAGGGAACTGAAGCTTTCTTT.

This clone was picked up a small number of times. The V call is TRBV28, the J call TRBJ2-2; D possibly uses TRBD1 or TRBD2 (6 bases each). This CDR3 spans 15 amino acids. CDR1 and CDR2 from the germline V gene are MDHEN and SYDVKM. The germline V and J ends were trimmed by 5 bases and 6 bases, with 16 bases remaining between them. The CDR3, as DNA: TGTGCCAGCAGTCTTACGGGGGCGAGGGCCGGGGAGCTGTTTTTT. This sequence encodes CASSLTGARAGELFF.